This T cell receptor beta chain was identified in a study of blood T cell repertoires in COVID-19. V lost 2 bases to trimming and J lost 16 bases, with 18 bases between them. Germline V CDR1 and CDR2: KGHSH, LQKENI. The CDR3 has 13 residues. How the authors handled the data: Researchers report that nucleated cell counts were estimated from reference gene primer amplification. The data were produced by immunoSEQ multiplex PCR, yet TCRdb's version contains in-frame clones alone and is incomplete. That table furnishes V, J and clone size, whereas the DNA furnished D and trimming. The sample shows hundreds of thousands of clones, roughly 89% of them seen only once.

The sample was PBMCs or T cells enriched from blood (not recorded which). The sequence was obtained from a woman between 40 and 50 years old who had recovered from COVID-19. V usage is TRBV18 and J usage is TRBJ2-1; D remains unclear. This chain's CDR3 is CASSPSSQIPVFF. DNA of the CDR3: TGTGCCAGCTCACCAAGTTCCCAAATCCCAGTTTTCTTC.